The 22 T cell receptor beta chains presented below share a single source sample, sequenced in a study of T cells after yellow fever vaccination. One entry per CDR3 protein results from TCRdb running MiXCR on the 5' RACE reads. The sample has about 330,000 distinct CDR3 sequences, roughly 3.9% seen once. The specimen was PBMCs, collected 5 days after the yellow fever booster vaccination. These receptors all come from a man between 18 and 29 years old who received the YFV17D yellow fever vaccine.

The gene calls are TRBV12-3 or TRBV12-4 and TRBJ2-7, with no clear D. CDR3 length: 14 amino acids. V was shortened by 3 bases and J by 3 bases, with 12 bases between the two germline ends. The CDR3 region is CASSFGQLLYEQYF. Here the CDR3 DNA reads TGTGCCAGCAGTTTCGGGCAGCTCCTCTACGAGCAGTACTTC.

This clonotype came up a few times. The chain joins TRBV7-9 to TRBJ1-4; possible D gene TRBD1, 6 bases. CDR3 length equals 16 residues. Trimming pared 4 bases from V and 8 bases from J, leaving 20 bases between. Germline V gene data show CDR1 as SEHNR and CDR2 as FQNEAQ (reference sequence). The CDR3 loop is CASSSFGDNSEEKLFF. In DNA form, the CDR3 reads TGTGCCAGCAGCTCATTCGGGGACAACTCCGAGGAAAAACTGTTTTTT.

This chain joins TRBV21-1 and TRBJ1-1; TRBD1, the D gene given by the table, was not confirmed from the DNA. TRBV21-1 is a pseudogene segment. CDR3 length: 15 amino acids. CDR3 in amino acids: CASSTRQGPSTEAFF. The CDR3 coding sequence is TGTGCCAGCAGCACCCGACAGGGGCCGTCAACTGAAGCTTTCTTT.

Here the CDR3 DNA reads TGTGCCAGCAGCTTGAGCGGCATCATGGCTTACGAGCAGTACTTC. It yields the protein CASSLSGIMAYEQYF. J is TRBJ2-7 and V is TRBV7-2; perhaps TRBD2 as D (5 bases). Trimming removed 3 bases from V and 4 bases from J, with 16 bases in between. Germline V gene data show CDR1 as SGHTA and CDR2 as FQGNSA. The CDR3 is 15 residues long.

This clonotype came up a few times. This chain connects TRBV20-1 to TRBJ1-5; D unresolved. CDR1 and CDR2 (germline): DFQATT, SNEGSKA (reference sequence). The CDR3 covers 13 residues. V gave up 3 bases and J gave up 5 bases, with 11 bases separating them. The CDR3, as DNA: TGCAGTGCTAGTACCCATTTGGATCAGCCCCAGCATTTT. It translates to CSASTHLDQPQHF.

This rearrangement joins TRBV18 to TRBJ2-5, with D uncertain. Deletions cut 3 bases from V and 4 bases from J, with 18 bases between. CDR1 is KGHSH and CDR2 is LQKENI in the germline V gene. This CDR3 comprises 16 residues. The CDR3 loop is CASSPPPPTLGETQYF. For the CDR3, the DNA is TGTGCCAGCTCACCGCCCCCCCCGACTTTAGGAGAGACCCAGTACTTC.

The V call is TRBV28, the J call TRBJ2-7, with D tentatively TRBD1 (6 bases). CDR1 and CDR2 (germline): MDHEN, SYDVKM. V was shortened by 5 bases and J by 10 bases, with 15 bases between the two germline ends. CDR3 length equals 12 residues. CDR3: CASSGWTETQYV. The CDR3 DNA reads as TGTGCCAGCAGTGGGTGGACAGAGACACAGTACGTC.

The sample holds a few counts of this clonotype. The V gene is TRBV5-1, the J gene TRBJ2-5, with 11 bases fitting TRBD2. The CDR3 totals 15 residues. Germline CDR1 is SGHRS and CDR2 is YFSETQ. The V and J ends lost 0 bases and 5 bases, in that order; junction bases with no gene match: 3. CDR3 sequence reads: CASSLGLAGRETQYF. Here the CDR3 DNA reads TGCGCCAGCAGCTTGGGACTAGCGGGGAGGGAGACCCAGTACTTC.

This clonotype was counted between two and nine times. V usage is TRBV6-5 and J usage is TRBJ2-2, with D perhaps TRBD2 (5 bases). CDR3 length: 16 residues. Trimming took off 5 bases at V and 0 bases at J, with 13 bases between the two ends. Germline CDR1 and CDR2: MNHEY and SVGAGI. In DNA form, the CDR3 reads TGTGCCAGCAGTAGGGCCGGGAACCCGAACACCGGGGAGCTGTTTTTT. This translates into CASSRAGNPNTGELFF.

The rearrangement links TRBV10-3 to TRBJ2-2; 9 bases map to TRBD1. The ends lost 6 bases at V and 5 bases at J; junction bases unmatched: 10. Germline CDR1 and CDR2: ENHRY and SYGVKD. This CDR3 is built from 16 residues. The CDR3 DNA sequence: TGTGCCATCAGGGACCGGGACAGGGCGTTGACCGGGGAGCTGTTTTTT. Translating it yields CAIRDRDRALTGELFF.

CDR3 coding DNA: TGTGCCAGCAGCTTAGTTTTCACGGGACGGGCCACTGAAGCTTTCTTT. This encodes CASSLVFTGRATEAFF. The rearrangement uses TRBV7-8 and TRBJ1-1, with D perhaps matching TRBD1 (5 bases). This CDR3 is built from 16 residues. Germline assignment: CDR1 SGHVS and CDR2 FQNEAQ. V was pared by 1 base and J by 4 bases, with 16 bases between.

The sample holds a few counts of this clonotype. The genes are TRBV19 and TRBJ1-5, with a weak D call TRBD1 (6 bases). Trimming stripped 5 bases from V and 9 bases from J, with 14 bases between. The germline gives CDR1 LNHDA, CDR2 SQIVND (reference sequence). The CDR3 covers 13 residues. The CDR3 is CASSPGGRRPQHF. CDR3 nucleotide sequence: TGTGCCAGTAGTCCCGGGGGCCGGCGGCCCCAGCATTTT.

This chain joins TRBV20-1 and TRBJ2-5, with D unresolved. V gave up 7 bases and J gave up 4 bases, with 16 bases separating them. The length of the CDR3 is 13 residues. Germline assignment: CDR1 DFQATT and CDR2 SNEGSKA (reference sequence). The CDR3 nucleotides read TGCAGTGTTTTTTACGGATCAGGAGAGACCCAGTACTTC. This translates into CSVFYGSGETQYF.

This clonotype was counted only a few times. The chain recombines TRBV6-2 or TRBV6-3 with TRBJ2-1, with 10 bases lining up with TRBD2. The CDR3 is 18 residues long. The V gene's germline CDR1 is MNHEY and CDR2 SVGEGT. Germline trimming cut 0 bases from V and 8 bases from J; bases unmatched to any gene: 13. The CDR3 loop is CASSYSRGAGGRTDEQFF. Here the CDR3 DNA reads TGTGCCAGCAGTTACTCCCGTGGAGCGGGGGGGCGCACGGATGAGCAGTTCTTC.

V gene TRBV20-1 combines with J gene TRBJ2-5, with D unresolved. With 6 bases removed from V and 0 bases from J, the gap between germline ends came to 14 bases. The germline CDR1 and CDR2 sequences are DFQATT and SNEGSKA (reference sequence). The CDR3 extends over 14 amino acids. As DNA, the CDR3 is TGCAGTGCCACCTCGACCGTGTACCAAGAGACCCAGTACTTC. Translation: CSATSTVYQETQYF.

This chain links TRBV5-1 with TRBJ2-3; 7 bases line up with TRBD2. Looked up from germline, CDR1 is SGHRS and CDR2 is YFSETQ. The V gene end was trimmed by 7 bases and the J gene end by 0 bases; junction bases not matched to a gene: 5. The CDR3 loop spans 14 amino acids. CDR3 in amino acids: CASGAGRSTDTQYF. The CDR3 coding sequence is TGCGCCAGCGGAGCGGGGCGTAGCACAGATACGCAGTATTTT. The variable domain in full, completed from reference TRBV5-1 and TRBJ2-3, reads KAGVTQTPRYLIKTRGQQVTLSCSPISGHRSVSWYQQTPGQGLQFLFEYFSETQRNKGNFPGRFSGRQFSNSRSEMNVSTLELGDSALYLCASGAGRSTDTQYFGPGTRLTVL.

This clonotype was counted at least ten times. The chain employs TRBV11-2 and TRBJ1-1; D is ambiguous. The germline gives CDR1 SGHAT, CDR2 FQNNGV. V was shortened by 5 bases and J by 0 bases, with 13 bases between the two germline ends. This CDR3 has 15 amino acids. Here the CDR3 DNA reads TGTGCCAGCAGCCACGGTGGGCGAGTGAACACTGAAGCTTTCTTT. Translation: CASSHGGRVNTEAFF. Supplemented by reference TRBV11-2 and TRBJ1-1, the full variable domain reads EAGVAQSPRYKIIEKRQSVAFWCNPISGHATLYWYQQILGQGPKLLIQFQNNGVVDDSQLPKDRFSAERLKGVDSTLKIQPAKLEDSAVYLCASSHGGRVNTEAFFGQGTRLTVV.

This chain connects TRBV10-1 to TRBJ2-1; a possible D gene is TRBD2 (6 bases). Trimming pared 4 bases from V and 9 bases from J, leaving 10 bases between. The germline V gene has CDR1 WNHNN and CDR2 SYGVQD (reference sequence). This CDR3 is built from 12 residues. The CDR3 DNA reads as TGCGCCAGCAGTGGGGGGACTCGTGAGCAGTTCTTC. Its translation is CASSGGTREQFF.

There are a few counts of this clonotype. This rearrangement joins TRBV12-3 or TRBV12-4 to TRBJ1-1; a weak D match, TRBD1 (6 bases). The CDR3 runs to 17 residues. The V gene lost 3 bases and the J gene lost 5 bases, with 22 bases spanning the gap. The CDR3 loop is CASSFGGWGARRTEAFF. The DNA for the CDR3 is TGTGCCAGCAGTTTCGGTGGGTGGGGGGCGCGGAGAACTGAAGCTTTCTTT.

The CDR3 loop reads CASSFTSGVDYEQYV. CDR3 in DNA: TGTGCCAGCAGCTTTACTAGCGGGGTAGACTACGAGCAGTACGTC. The gene calls are TRBV7-9 and TRBJ2-7; the match to TRBD2 covers 10 bases. CDR1 and CDR2 (germline): SEHNR, FQNEAQ (reference sequence). This CDR3 has 15 residues. After removal of 3 bases from V and 3 bases from J, the junction contained 5 bases not matched to a gene.

This clonotype was observed a handful of times. The chain combines TRBV3-1 with TRBJ2-5; perhaps TRBD1 as D (5 bases). The V and J ends lost 3 bases and 4 bases respectively, with 12 bases between them. The CDR3 extends over 14 amino acids. CDR1 and CDR2 (germline): LGHDT, YNNKEL (reference sequence). CDR3 sequence: CASSHVRVAETQYF. The CDR3 nucleotides are TGTGCCAGCAGCCACGTCAGGGTGGCAGAGACCCAGTACTTC.

This clonotype was seen a handful of times. The V and J genes are TRBV4-2 and TRBJ2-3; 8 nucleotides line up with TRBD2. Germline lookup yields CDR1 LGHNA and CDR2 YNFKEQ. With 0 bases clipped from V and 2 bases from J, the junction kept 10 bases outside the gene matches. The CDR3 sequence is 18 residues long. DNA of the CDR3: TGTGCCAGCAGCCAAGAACCTACGGGGGGGCCCAACACAGATACGCAGTATTTT. Translating gives CASSQEPTGGPNTDTQYF.